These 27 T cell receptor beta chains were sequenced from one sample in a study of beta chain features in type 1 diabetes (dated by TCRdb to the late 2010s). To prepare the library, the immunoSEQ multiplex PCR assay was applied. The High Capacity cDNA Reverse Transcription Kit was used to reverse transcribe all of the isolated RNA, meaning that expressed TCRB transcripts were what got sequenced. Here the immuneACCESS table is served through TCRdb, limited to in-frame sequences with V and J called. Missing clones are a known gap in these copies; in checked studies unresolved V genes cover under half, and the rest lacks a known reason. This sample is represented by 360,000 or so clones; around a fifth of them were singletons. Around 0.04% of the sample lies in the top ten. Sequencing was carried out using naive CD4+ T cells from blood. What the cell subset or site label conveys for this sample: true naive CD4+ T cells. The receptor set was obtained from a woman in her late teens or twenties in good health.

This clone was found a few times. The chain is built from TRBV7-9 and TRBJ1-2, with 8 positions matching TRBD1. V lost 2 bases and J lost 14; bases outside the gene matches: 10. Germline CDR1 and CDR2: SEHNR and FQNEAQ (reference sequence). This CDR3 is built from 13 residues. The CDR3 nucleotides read TGTGCCAGCAGCTTAAGCGCCGGACAGGGAAGTACCTTC. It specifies CASSLSAGQGSTF.

CDR3 coding DNA: TGCGCCAGCAGCTTGGGACAGGGTGGGGATCAGCCCCAGCATTTT. Its translation: CASSLGQGGDQPQHF. The chain carries TRBV5-1 and TRBJ1-5, with TRBD1 matching 7 bases. J gave up 5 bases and V 0 bases, and 5 bases lay outside the gene matches. This CDR3 comprises 15 residues. Germline V CDR1 and CDR2: SGHRS, YFSETQ.

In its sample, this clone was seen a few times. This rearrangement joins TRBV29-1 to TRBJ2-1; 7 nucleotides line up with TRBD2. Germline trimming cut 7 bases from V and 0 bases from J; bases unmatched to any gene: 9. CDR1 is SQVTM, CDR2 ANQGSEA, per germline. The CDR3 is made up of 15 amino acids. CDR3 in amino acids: CSAAPSGSSYNEQFF. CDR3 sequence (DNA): TGCAGCGCAGCACCTAGCGGTTCCTCCTACAATGAGCAGTTCTTC.

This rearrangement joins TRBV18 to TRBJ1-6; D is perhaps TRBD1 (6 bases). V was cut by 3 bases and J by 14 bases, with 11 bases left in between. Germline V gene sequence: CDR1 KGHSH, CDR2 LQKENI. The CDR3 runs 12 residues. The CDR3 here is CASSPRGAALHF. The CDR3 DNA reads TGTGCCAGCTCACCCAGGGGCGCGGCCCTCCACTTT. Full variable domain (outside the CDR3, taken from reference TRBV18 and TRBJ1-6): NAGVMQNPRHLVRRRGQEARLRCSPMKGHSHVYWYRQLPEEGLKFMVYLQKENIIDESGMPKERFSAEFPKEGPSILRIQQVVRGDSAAYFCASSPRGAALHFGNGTRLTVT.

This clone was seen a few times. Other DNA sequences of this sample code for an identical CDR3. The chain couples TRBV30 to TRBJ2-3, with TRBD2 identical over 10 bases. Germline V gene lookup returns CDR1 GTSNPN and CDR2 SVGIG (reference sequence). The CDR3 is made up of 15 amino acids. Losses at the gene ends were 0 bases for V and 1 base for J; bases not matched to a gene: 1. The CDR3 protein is CAWSVGLAGTDTQYF. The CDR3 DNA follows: TGTGCCTGGAGTGTAGGACTAGCGGGCACAGATACGCAGTATTTT.

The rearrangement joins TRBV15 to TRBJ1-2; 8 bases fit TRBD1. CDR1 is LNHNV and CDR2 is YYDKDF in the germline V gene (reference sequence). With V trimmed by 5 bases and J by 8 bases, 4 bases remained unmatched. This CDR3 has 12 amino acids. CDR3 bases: TGTGCCACCAGCGTCAGGGGGCGCGGCTACACCTTC. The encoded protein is CATSVRGRGYTF.

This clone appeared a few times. The CDR3: CASSPRGGREAFF. The CDR3 DNA reads TGTGCCAGCAGCCCTCGGGGAGGGCGTGAAGCTTTCTTT. The chain joins TRBV9 to TRBJ1-1; D unresolved. CDR1 is SGDLS and CDR2 is YYNGEE in the germline V gene. The CDR3 is 13 amino acids. V was trimmed by 4 bases and J by 7 bases, leaving 14 bases between them.

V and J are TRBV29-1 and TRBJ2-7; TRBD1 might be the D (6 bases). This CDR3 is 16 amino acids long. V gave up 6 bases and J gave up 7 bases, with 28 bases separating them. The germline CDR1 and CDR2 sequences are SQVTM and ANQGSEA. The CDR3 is CSVGGMQGSMVGEQYF. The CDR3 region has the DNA TGCAGCGTGGGTGGAATGCAGGGGTCGATGGTTGGGGAGCAGTACTTC.

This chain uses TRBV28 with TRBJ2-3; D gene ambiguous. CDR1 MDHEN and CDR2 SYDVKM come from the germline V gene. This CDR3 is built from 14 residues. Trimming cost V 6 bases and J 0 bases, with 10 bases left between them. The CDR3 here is CASRTSASTDTQYF. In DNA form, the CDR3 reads TGTGCCAGCAGGACGAGCGCCAGCACAGATACGCAGTATTTT. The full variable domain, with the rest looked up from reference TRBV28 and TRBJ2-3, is DVKVTQSSRYLVKRTGEKVFLECVQDMDHENMFWYRQDPGLGLRLIYFSYDVKMKEKGDIPEGYSVSREKKERFSLILESASTNQTSMYLCASRTSASTDTQYFGPGTRLTVL.

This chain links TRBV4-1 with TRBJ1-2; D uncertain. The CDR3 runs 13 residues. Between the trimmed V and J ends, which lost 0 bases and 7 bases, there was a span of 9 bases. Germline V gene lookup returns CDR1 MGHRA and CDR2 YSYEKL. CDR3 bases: TGCGCCAGCAGCCAAGATTTATCGGGTGGCTACACCTTC. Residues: CASSQDLSGGYTF.

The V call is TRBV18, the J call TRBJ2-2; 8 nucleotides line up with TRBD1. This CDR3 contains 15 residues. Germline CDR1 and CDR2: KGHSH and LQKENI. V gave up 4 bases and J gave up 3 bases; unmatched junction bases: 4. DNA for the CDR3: TGTGCCAGCTCACTGGGACAGGCCGACACCGGGGAGCTGTTTTTT. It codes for CASSLGQADTGELFF.

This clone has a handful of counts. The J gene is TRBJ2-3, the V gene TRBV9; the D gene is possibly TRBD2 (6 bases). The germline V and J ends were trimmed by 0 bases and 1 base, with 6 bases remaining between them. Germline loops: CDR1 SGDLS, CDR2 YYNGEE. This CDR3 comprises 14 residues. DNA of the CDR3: TGTGCCAGCAGCGTAGCTAGCGGCACAGATACGCAGTATTTT. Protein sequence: CASSVASGTDTQYF.

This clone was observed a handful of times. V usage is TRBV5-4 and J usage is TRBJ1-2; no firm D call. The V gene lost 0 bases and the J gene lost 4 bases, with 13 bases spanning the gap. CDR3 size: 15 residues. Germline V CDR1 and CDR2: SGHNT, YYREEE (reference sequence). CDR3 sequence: CASSLARSARYGYTF. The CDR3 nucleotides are TGTGCCAGCAGCTTGGCCAGGTCGGCACGCTATGGCTACACCTTC.

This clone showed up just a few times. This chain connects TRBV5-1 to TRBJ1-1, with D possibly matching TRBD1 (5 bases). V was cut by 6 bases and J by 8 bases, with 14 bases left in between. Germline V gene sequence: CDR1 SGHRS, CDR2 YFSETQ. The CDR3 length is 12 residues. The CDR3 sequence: CASTSGGGEAFF. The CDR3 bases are TGCGCCAGCACCTCCGGGGGAGGGGAAGCTTTCTTT.

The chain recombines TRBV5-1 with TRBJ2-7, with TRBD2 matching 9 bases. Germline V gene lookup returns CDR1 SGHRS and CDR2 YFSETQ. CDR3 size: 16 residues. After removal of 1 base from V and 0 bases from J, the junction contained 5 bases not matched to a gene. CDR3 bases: TGCGCCAGCAGCTTGAGGCTAGCGGGATTCTCCTACGAGCAGTACTTC. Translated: CASSLRLAGFSYEQYF. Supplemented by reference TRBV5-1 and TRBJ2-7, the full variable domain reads KAGVTQTPRYLIKTRGQQVTLSCSPISGHRSVSWYQQTPGQGLQFLFEYFSETQRNKGNFPGRFSGRQFSNSRSEMNVSTLELGDSALYLCASSLRLAGFSYEQYFGPGTRLTVT.

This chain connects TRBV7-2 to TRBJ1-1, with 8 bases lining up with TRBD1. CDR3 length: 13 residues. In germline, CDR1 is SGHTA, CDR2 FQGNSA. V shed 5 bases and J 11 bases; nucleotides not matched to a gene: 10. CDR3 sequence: CASSARQGTEAFF. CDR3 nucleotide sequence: TGTGCCAGCAGCGCCAGACAGGGGACCGAGGCTTTCTTT.

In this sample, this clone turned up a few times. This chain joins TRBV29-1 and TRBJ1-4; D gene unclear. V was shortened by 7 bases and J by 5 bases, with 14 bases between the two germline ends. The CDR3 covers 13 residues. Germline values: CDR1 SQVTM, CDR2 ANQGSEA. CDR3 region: CSAGREKNEKLFF. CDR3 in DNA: TGCAGCGCTGGCCGGGAGAAGAATGAAAAACTGTTTTTT.

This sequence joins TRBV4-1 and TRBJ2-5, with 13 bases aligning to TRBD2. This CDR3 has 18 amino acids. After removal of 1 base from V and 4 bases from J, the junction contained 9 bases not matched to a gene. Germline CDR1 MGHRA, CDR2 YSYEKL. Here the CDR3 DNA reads TGCGCCAGCAGCCAAGTTGCGACTAGCGGGAGGAGGCGAGAGACCCAGTACTTC. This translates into CASSQVATSGRRRETQYF.

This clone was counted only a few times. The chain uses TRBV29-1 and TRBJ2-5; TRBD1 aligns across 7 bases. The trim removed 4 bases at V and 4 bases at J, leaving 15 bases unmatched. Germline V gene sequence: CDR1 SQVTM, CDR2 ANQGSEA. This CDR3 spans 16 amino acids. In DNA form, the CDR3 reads TGCAGCGTTGCGCGCAACCCAACAGGGGAAGGAGAGACCCAGTACTTC. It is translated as CSVARNPTGEGETQYF.

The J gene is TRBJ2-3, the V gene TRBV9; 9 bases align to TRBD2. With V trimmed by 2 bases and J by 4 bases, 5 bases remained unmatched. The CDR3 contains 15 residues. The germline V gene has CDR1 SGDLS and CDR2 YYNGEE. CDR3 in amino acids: CASSVLSGGPDTQYF. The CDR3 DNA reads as TGTGCCAGCAGCGTGCTCAGCGGGGGGCCAGATACGCAGTATTTT.

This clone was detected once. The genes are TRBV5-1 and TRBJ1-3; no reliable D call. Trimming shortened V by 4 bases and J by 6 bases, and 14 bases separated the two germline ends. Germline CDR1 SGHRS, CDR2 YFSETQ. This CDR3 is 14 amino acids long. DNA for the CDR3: TGCGCCAGCAGCCCGGGCGGACTTCTAAACACCATATATTTT. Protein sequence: CASSPGGLLNTIYF.

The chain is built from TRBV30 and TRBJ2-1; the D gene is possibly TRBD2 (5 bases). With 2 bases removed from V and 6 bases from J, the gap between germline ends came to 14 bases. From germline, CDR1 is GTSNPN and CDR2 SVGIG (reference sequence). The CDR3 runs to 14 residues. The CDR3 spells CAWSRGFGRNEQFF. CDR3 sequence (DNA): TGTGCCTGGAGTCGCGGGTTCGGTCGCAATGAGCAGTTCTTC.

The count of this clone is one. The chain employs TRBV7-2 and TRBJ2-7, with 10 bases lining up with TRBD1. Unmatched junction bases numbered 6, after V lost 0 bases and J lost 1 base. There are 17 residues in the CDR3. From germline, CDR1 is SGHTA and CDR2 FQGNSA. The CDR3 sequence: CASSLAGPGQGSYEQYF. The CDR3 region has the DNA TGTGCCAGCAGCTTAGCCGGACCGGGACAGGGGTCCTACGAGCAGTACTTC.

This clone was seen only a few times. The DNA for the CDR3 is TGCGCCAGCAGCTTGAACAAACCTAGAGGCTACACCTTC. Protein: CASSLNKPRGYTF. The chain couples TRBV5-1 to TRBJ1-2, with D uncertain. Germline V gene sequence: CDR1 SGHRS, CDR2 YFSETQ. This CDR3 is 13 amino acids long. The V gene lost 1 base and the J gene lost 8 bases, with 12 bases spanning the gap.

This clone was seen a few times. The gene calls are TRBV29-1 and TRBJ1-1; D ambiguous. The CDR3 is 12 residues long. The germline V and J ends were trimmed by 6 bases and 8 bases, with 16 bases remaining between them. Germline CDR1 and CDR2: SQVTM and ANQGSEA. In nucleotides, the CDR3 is TGCAGCGTCTACGGCGGGGAGAGGGAAGCTTTCTTT. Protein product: CSVYGGEREAFF.

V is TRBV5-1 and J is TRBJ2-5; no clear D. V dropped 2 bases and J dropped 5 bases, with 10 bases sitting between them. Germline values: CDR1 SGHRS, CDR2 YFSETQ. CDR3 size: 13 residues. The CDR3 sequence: CASSFAAEETQYF. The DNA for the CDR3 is TGCGCCAGCAGCTTCGCTGCTGAGGAGACCCAGTACTTC.

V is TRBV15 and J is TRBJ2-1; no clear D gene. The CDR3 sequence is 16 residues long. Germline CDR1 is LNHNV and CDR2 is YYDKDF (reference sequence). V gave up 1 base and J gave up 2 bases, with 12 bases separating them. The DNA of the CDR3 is TGTGCCACCAGCAGAGTCTACGGGTCCACCTACAATGAGCAGTTCTTC. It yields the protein CATSRVYGSTYNEQFF.